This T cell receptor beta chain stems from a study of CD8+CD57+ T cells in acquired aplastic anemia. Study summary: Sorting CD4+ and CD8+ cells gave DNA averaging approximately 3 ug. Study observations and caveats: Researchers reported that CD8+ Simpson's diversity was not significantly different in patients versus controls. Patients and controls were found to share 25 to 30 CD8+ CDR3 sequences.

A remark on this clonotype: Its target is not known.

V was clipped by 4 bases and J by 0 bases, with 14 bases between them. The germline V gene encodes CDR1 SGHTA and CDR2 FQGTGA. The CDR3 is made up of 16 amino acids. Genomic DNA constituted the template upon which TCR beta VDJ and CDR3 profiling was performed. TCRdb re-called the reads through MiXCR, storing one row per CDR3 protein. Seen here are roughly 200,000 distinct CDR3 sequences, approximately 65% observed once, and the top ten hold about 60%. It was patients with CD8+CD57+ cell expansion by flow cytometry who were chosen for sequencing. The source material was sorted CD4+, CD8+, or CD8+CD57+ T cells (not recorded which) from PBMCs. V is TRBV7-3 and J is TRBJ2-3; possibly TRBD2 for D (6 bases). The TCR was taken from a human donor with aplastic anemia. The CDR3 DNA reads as TGTGCCAGCAGCTGGCGGGGTGGCGGAAGCACAGATACGCAGTATTTT. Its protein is CASSWRGGGSTDTQYF.